This is a list of T cell receptor beta chains from one sample in a study of blood T cells in healthy people across ages. TCRdb passed the 5' RACE reads through MiXCR, listing each CDR3 protein once. In the table there are almost 800,000 distinct CDR3 sequences, 58% of which are singletons. The sample taken for sequencing was blood. The receptors originated from a man under 40 in good health. CDR3s include the opening cysteine and the closing phenylalanine or tryptophan. The D gene is left open where the match is weak. For some rows the clone size is stated as once, few or many, or as a class when expanded; others skip it.

d_gene	j_gene	v_gene	abundance	CDR3nt	CDR3aa
TRBD1	TRBJ1-5	TRBV20-1	once	TGCAGTGTTGGGACAGGGAAATCTAGCAATCAGCCCCAGCATTTT	CSVGTGKSSNQPQHF
NA	TRBJ2-1	TRBV20-1	NA	TGCAGTGCTTACCATACAGGTTACAATGAGCAGTTCTTC	CSAYHTGYNEQFF
NA	TRBJ1-1	TRBV7-9	NA	TGTGCCAGCAGCTATACAGGTCTTAACACTGAAGCTTTCTTT	CASSYTGLNTEAFF
NA	TRBJ2-1	TRBV6-5	NA	TGTGCCAGCAGTCGCCTGGGACTCCTATACAATGAGCAGTTCTTC	CASSRLGLLYNEQFF
TRBD2	TRBJ2-6	TRBV7-2	NA	TGTGCCAGCAGCTTAGGGGGCGGGAGAGGGGCCAACGTCCTGACTTTC	CASSLGGGRGANVLTF
NA	TRBJ1-2	TRBV14	few	TGTGCCAGCAGCCAAGAGAGGCGGGGTGGCTACACCTTC	CASSQERRGGYTF
NA	TRBJ1-2	TRBV3-1	once	TGTGCCAGCAGCCGGGGTTGGGAGCTCGGGTATGGCTACACCTTC	CASSRGWELGYGYTF
NA	TRBJ2-2	TRBV12-3/TRBV12-4	NA	TGTGCCAGCAGACTAGTGCTGAACACCGGGGAGCTGTTTTTT	CASRLVLNTGELFF
NA	TRBJ2-5	TRBV12-3/TRBV12-4	once	TGTGCCAGCAGCCTCTCGACTCAAGAGACCCAGTACTTC	CASSLSTQETQYF
TRBD1	TRBJ2-5	TRBV20-1	NA	TGCAGTGCTAGCACCCCGGGACAGGGGAGTAATGAGCAGTACTTC	CSASTPGQGSNEQYF
TRBD2	TRBJ2-3	TRBV29-1	NA	TGCAGCTCCATGGCGGGAGTGACAGATACGCAGTATTTT	CSSMAGVTDTQYF
NA	TRBJ2-3	TRBV7-2	NA	TGTACCAGCGCCAGGGACCAGAGCACAGATACGCAGTATTTT	CTSARDQSTDTQYF
TRBD1	TRBJ1-2	TRBV7-2	NA	TGTGCCAGCAGCATTAACCGGGACAGTCACTATGGCTACACCTTC	CASSINRDSHYGYTF
NA	TRBJ2-2	TRBV19	NA	TGTGCCAGTAGTATAGATCTAGGGCCTCTTAACACCGGGGAGCTGTTTTTT	CASSIDLGPLNTGELFF
TRBD2	TRBJ2-7	TRBV28	NA	TGTGCCAGCAGTTCCACCGGGACTACAGCCTACGAGCAGTACTTC	CASSSTGTTAYEQYF
NA	TRBJ1-5	TRBV6-1	NA	TGTGCCAGCAGACCCGGGGGCAGGAGGGTGGAGAATCAGCCCCAGCATTTT	CASRPGGRRVENQPQHF
TRBD2	TRBJ2-3	TRBV12-3/TRBV12-4	NA	TGTGCTTCCGGGGCTAGCGGGAGAGCTTGGGATACGCAGTATTTT	CASGASGRAWDTQYF